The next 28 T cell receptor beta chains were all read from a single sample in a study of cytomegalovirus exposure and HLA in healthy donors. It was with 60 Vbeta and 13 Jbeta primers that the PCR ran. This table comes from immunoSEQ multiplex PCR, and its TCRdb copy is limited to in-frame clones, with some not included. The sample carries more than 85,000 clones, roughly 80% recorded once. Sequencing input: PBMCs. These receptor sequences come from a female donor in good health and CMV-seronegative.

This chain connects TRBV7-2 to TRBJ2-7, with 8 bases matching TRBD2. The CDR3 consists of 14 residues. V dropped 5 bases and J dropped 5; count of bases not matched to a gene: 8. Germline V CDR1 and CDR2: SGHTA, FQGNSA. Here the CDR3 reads CASSISGVLDEQYF. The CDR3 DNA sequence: TGTGCCAGCAGCATTAGCGGGGTACTGGACGAGCAGTACTTC.

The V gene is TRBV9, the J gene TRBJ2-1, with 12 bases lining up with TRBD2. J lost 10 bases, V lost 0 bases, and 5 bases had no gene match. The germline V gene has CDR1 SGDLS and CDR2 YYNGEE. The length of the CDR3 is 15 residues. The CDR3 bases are TGTGCCAGCAGCGTAGGTTTACTAGCGGGGGGAGAGCAGTTCTTC. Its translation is CASSVGLLAGGEQFF.

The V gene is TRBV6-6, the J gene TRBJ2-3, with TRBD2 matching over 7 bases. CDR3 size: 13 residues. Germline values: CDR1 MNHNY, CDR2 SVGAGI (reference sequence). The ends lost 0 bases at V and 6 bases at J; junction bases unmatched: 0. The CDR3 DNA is TGTGCCAGCAGTTACTCGGGAGGGGATACGCAGTATTTT. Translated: CASSYSGGDTQYF.

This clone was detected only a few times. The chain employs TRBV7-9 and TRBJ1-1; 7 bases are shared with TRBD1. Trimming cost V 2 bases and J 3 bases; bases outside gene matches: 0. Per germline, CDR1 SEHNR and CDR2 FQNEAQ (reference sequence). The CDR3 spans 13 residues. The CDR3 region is CASSLTGDTEAFF. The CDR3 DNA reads TGTGCCAGCAGCTTAACAGGGGACACTGAAGCTTTCTTT.

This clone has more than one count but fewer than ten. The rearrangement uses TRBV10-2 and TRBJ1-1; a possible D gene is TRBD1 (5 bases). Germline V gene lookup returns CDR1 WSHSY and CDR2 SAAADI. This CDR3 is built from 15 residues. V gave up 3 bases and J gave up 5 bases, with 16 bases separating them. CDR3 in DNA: TGCGCCAGCAGTGATGAGGCACTTGGGGGGACTGAAGCTTTCTTT. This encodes CASSDEALGGTEAFF.

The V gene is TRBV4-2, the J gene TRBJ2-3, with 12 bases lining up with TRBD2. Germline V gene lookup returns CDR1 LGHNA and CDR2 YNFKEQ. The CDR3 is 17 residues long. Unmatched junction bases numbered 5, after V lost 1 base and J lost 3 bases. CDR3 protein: CASSQGRTSGITDTQYF. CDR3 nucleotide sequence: TGTGCCAGCAGCCAAGGACGGACTAGCGGGATAACAGATACGCAGTATTTT.

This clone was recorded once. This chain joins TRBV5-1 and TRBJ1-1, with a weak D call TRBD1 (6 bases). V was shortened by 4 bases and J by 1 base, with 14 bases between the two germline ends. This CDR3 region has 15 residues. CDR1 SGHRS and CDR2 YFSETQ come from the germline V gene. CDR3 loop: CASSITGLGNTEAFF. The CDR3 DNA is TGCGCCAGCAGCATAACAGGGTTGGGGAACACTGAAGCTTTCTTT.

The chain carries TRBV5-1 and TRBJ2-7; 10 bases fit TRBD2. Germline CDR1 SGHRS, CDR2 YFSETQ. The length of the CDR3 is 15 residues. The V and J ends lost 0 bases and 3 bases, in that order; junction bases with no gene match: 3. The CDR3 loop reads CASSLELAGIYEQYF. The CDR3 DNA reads TGCGCCAGCAGCTTGGAACTAGCGGGAATCTACGAGCAGTACTTC.

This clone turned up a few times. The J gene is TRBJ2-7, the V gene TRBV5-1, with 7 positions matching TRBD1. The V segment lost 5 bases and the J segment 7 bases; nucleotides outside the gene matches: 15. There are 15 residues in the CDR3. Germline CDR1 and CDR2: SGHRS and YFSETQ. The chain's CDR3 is CASSSPDDRVREQYF. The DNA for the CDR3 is TGCGCCAGCAGTTCGCCAGACGACAGGGTGAGGGAGCAGTACTTC. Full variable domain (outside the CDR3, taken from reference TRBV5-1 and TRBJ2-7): KAGVTQTPRYLIKTRGQQVTLSCSPISGHRSVSWYQQTPGQGLQFLFEYFSETQRNKGNFPGRFSGRQFSNSRSEMNVSTLELGDSALYLCASSSPDDRVREQYFGPGTRLTVT.

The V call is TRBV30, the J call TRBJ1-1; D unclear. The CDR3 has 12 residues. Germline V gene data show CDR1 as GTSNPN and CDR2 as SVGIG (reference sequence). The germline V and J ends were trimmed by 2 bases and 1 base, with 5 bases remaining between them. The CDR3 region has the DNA TGTGCCTGGAGTCAGTCGAACACTGAAGCTTTCTTT. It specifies CAWSQSNTEAFF.

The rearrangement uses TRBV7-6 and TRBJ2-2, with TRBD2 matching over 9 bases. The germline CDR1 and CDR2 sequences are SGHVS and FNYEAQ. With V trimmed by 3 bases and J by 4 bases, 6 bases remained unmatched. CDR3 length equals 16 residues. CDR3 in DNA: TGTGCCAGCAGCTTCGGGACTAGCTTTTTCACCGGGGAGCTGTTTTTT. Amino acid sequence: CASSFGTSFFTGELFF.

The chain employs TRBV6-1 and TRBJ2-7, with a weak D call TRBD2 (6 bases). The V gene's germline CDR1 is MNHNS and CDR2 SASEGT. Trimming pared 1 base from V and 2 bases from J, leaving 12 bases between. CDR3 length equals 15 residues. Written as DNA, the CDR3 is TGTGCCAGCAGTGAAGTTACAGGAGGGGCCTACGAGCAGTACTTC. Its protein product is CASSEVTGGAYEQYF.

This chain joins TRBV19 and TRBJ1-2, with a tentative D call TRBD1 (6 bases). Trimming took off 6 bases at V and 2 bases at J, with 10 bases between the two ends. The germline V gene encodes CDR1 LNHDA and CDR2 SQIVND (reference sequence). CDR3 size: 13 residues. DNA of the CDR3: TGTGCCAGTAGAAAAGGACAGAACTATGGCTACACCTTC. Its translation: CASRKGQNYGYTF.

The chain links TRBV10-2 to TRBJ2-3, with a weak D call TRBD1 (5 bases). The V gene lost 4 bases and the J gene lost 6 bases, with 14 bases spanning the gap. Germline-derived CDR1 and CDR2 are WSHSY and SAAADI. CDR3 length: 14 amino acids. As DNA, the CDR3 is TGCGCCAGCAGTGTTGGGCAGGGTAGTGATACGCAGTATTTT. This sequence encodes CASSVGQGSDTQYF.

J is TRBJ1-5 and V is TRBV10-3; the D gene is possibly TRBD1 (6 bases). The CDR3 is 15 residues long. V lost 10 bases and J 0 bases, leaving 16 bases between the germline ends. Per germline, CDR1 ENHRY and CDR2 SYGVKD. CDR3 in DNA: TGTGCCACCCTGGACAGTTCCAATAGCAATCAGCCCCAGCATTTT. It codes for CATLDSSNSNQPQHF.

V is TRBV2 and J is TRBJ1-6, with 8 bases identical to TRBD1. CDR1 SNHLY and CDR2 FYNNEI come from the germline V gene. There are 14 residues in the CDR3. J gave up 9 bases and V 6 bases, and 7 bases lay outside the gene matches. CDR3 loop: CASRDRVDSSPLHF. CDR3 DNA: TGTGCCAGCAGGGACAGGGTAGACAGTTCACCCCTCCACTTT.

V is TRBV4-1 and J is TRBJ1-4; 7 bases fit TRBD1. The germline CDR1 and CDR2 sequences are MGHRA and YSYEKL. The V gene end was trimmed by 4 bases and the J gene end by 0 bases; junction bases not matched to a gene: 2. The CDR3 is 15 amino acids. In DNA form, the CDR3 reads TGCGCCAGCAGCCCCGACAGGGCAACTAATGAAAAACTGTTTTTT. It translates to CASSPDRATNEKLFF.

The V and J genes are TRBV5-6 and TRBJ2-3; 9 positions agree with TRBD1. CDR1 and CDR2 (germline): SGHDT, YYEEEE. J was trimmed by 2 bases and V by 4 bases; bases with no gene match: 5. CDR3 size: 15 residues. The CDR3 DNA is TGTGCCAGCAGCGCCGGGACAGGGACCACAGATACGCAGTATTTT. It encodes CASSAGTGTTDTQYF.

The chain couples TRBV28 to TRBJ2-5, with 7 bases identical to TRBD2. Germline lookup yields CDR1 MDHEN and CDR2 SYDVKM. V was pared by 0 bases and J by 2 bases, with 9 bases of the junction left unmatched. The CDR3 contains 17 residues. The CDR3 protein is CASSLWGGSGPQETQYF. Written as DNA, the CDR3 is TGTGCCAGCAGTTTATGGGGGGGTAGCGGGCCGCAAGAGACCCAGTACTTC.

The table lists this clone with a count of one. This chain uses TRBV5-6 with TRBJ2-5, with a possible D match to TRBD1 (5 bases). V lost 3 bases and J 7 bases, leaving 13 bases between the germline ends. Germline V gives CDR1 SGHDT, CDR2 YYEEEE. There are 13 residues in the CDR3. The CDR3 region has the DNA TGTGCCAGCAGCTCGCGGACACACGGGACCCAGTACTTC. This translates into CASSSRTHGTQYF.

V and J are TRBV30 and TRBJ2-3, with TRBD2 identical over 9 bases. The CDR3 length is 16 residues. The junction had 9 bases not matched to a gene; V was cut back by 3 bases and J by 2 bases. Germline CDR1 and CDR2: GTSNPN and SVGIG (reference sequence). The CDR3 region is CAWSHPGGGDTDTQYF. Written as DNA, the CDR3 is TGTGCCTGGAGCCACCCCGGCGGGGGGGACACAGATACGCAGTATTTT.

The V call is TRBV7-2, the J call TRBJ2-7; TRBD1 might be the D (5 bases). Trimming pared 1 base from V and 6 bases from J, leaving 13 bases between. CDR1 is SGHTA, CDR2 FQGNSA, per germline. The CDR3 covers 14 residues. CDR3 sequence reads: CASSLDRVGREQYF. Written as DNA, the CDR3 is TGTGCCAGCAGCTTAGATCGGGTGGGGCGCGAGCAGTACTTC.

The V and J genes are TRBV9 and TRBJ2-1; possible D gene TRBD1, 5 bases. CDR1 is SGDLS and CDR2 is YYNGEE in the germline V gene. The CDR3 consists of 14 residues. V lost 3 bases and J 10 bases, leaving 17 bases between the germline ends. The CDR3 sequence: CASSAQSWGGEQFF. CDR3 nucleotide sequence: TGTGCCAGCAGCGCTCAATCCTGGGGCGGAGAGCAGTTCTTC.

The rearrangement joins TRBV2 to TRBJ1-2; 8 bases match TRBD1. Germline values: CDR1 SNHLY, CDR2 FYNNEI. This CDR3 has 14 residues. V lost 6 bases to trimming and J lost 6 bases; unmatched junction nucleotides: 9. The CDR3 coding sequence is TGTGCCAGCAGAGTACAGGGGGAAGGGAATGGCTACACCTTC. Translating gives CASRVQGEGNGYTF.

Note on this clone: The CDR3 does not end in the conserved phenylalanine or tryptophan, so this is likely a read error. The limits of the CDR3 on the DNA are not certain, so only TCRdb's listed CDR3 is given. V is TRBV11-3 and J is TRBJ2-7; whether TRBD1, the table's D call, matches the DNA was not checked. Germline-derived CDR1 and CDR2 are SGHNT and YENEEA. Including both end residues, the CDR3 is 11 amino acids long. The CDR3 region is CASTLKGQAEI.

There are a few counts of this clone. The CDR3 DNA follows: TGTGCCAGCACCCCGGGGGTCGGGAGTGAAGCTTTCTTT. This translates into CASTPGVGSEAFF. The chain joins TRBV11-3 to TRBJ1-1, with D possibly being TRBD1 (5 bases). Germline-derived CDR1 and CDR2 are SGHNT and YENEEA. Trimming removed 7 bases at V and 7 bases at J, with 16 bases between. The CDR3 spans 13 residues.

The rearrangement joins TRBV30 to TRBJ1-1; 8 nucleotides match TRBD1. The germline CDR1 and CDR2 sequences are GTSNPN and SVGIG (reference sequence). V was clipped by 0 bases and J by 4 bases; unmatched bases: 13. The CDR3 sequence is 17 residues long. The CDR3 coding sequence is TGTGCCTGGAGTGTACTCCGGACAGGGTCTAGGGGCACTGAAGCTTTCTTT. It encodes CAWSVLRTGSRGTEAFF.

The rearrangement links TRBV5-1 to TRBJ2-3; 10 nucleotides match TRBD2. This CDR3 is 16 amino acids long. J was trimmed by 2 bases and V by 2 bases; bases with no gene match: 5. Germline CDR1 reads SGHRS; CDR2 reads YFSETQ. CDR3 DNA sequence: TGCGCCAGCAGCTTCTTAGCGGGGGGACCCACAGATACGCAGTATTTT. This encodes CASSFLAGGPTDTQYF.